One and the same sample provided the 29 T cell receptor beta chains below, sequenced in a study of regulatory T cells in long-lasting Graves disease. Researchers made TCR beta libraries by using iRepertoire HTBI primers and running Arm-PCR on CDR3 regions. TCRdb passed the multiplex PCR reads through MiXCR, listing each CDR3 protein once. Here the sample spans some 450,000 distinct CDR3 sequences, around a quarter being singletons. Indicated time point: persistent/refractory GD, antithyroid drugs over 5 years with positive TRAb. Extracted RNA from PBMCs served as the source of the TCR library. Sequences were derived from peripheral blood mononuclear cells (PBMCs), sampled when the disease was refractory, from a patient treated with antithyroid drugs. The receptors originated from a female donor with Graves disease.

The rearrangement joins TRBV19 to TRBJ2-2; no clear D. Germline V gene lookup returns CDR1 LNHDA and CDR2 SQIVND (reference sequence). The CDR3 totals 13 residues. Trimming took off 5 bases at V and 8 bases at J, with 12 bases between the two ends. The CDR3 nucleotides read TGTGCCAGTAGTGCAAGAAGGTCAGGGGAGCTGTTTTTT. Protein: CASSARRSGELFF.

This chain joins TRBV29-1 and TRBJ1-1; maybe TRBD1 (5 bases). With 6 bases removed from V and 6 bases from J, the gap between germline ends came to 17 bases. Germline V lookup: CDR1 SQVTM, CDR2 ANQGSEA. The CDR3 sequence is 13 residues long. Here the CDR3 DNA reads TGCAGCGTAACGAGAGGACAAAGATCTGAAGCTTTCTTT. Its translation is CSVTRGQRSEAFF.

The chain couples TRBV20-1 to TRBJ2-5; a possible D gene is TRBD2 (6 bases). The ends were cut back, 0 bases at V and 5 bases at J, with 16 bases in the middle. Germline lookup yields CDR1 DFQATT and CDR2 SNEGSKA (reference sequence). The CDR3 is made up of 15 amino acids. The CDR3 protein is CSARDLDARGETQYF. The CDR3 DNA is TGCAGTGCTAGAGATCTTGATGCTCGGGGGGAGACCCAGTACTTC.

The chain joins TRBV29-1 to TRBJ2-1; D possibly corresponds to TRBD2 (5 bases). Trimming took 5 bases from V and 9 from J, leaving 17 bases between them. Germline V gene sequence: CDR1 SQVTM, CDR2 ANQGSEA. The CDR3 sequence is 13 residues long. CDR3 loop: CSVIGGQRGEQFF. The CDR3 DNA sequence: TGCAGCGTTATCGGAGGCCAAAGAGGTGAGCAGTTCTTC.

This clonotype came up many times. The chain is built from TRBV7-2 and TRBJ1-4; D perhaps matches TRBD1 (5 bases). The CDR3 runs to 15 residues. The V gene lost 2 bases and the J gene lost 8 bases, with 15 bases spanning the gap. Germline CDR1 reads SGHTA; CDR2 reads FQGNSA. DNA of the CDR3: TGTGCCAGCAGCTTACGAAGGGGCATCGGGGAAAAACTGTTTTTT. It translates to CASSLRRGIGEKLFF.

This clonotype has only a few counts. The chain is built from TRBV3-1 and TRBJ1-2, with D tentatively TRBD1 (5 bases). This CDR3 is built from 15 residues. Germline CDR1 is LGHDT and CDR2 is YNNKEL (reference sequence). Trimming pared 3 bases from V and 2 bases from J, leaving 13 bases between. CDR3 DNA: TGTGCCAGCAGCCAGACCGGGACGGCCAACTATGGCTACACCTTC. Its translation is CASSQTGTANYGYTF.

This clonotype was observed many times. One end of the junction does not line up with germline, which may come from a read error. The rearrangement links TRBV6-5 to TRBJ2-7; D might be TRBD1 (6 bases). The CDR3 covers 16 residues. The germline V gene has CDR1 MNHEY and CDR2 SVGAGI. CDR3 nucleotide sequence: TGTGCCAGCAGCTACTCCAGGGGTCATTACTCCTACGAGCAGTACTTC. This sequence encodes CASSYSRGHYSYEQYF.

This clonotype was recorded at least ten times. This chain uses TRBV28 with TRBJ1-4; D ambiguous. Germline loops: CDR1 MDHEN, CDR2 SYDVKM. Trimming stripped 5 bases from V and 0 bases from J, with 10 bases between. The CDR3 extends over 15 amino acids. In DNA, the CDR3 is TGTGCCAGCAGTCCCTCCGGCGCAACTAATGAAAAACTGTTTTTT. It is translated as CASSPSGATNEKLFF.

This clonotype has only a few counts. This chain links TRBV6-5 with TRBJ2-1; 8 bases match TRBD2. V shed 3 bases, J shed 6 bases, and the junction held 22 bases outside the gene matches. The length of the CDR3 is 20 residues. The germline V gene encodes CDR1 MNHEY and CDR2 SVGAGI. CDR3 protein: CASSYRWWDGRAWGLNEQFF. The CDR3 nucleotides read TGTGCCAGCAGTTATAGGTGGTGGGACGGGAGGGCCTGGGGGCTCAATGAGCAGTTCTTC.

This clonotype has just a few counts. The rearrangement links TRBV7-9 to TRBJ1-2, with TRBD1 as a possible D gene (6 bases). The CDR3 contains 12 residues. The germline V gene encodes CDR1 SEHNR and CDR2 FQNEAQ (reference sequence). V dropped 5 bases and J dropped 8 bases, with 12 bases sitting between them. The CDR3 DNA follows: TGTGCCAGCAGCGATACAGGGTCCGGCTACACCTTC. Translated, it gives CASSDTGSGYTF. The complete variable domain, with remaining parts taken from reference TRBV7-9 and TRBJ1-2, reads DTGVSQNPRHKITKRGQNVTFRCDPISEHNRLYWYRQTLGQGPEFLTYFQNEAQLEKSRLLSDRFSAERPKGSFSTLEIQRTEQGDSAMYLCASSDTGSGYTFGSGTRLTVV.

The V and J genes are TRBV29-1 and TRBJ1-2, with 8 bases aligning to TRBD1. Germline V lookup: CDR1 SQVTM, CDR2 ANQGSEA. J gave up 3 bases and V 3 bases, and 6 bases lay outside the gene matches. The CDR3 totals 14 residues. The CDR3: CSVDVRGLDYGYTF. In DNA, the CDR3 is TGCAGCGTTGATGTCAGGGGGCTAGACTATGGCTACACCTTC.

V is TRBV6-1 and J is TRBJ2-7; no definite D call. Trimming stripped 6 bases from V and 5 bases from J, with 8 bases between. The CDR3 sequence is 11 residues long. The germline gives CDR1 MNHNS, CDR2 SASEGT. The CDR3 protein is CASRVSDEQYF. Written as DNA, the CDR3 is TGTGCCAGCAGGGTTAGTGACGAGCAGTACTTC.

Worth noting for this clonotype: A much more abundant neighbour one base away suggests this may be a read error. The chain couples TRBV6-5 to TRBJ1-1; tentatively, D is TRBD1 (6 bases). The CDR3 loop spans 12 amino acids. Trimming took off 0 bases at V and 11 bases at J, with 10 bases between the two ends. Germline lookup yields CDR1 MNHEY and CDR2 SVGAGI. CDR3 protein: CASSYSGGQAFF. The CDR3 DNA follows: TGTGCCAGCAGTTACTCGGGGGGGCAGGCTTTCTTT.

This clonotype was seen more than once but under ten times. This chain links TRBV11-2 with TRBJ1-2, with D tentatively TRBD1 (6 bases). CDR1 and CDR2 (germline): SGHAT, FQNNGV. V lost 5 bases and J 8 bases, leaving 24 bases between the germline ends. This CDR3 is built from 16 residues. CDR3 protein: CASSVLTGTRKSGYTF. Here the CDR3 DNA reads TGTGCCAGCAGCGTGCTAACCGGGACAAGAAAGTCGGGCTACACCTTC.

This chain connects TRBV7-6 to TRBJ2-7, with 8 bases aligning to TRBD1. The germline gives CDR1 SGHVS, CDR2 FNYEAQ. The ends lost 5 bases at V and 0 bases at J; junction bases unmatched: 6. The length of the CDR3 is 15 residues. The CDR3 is CASSLDRGPSYEQYF. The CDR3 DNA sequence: TGTGCCAGCAGCCTAGACAGGGGTCCCTCCTACGAGCAGTACTTC.

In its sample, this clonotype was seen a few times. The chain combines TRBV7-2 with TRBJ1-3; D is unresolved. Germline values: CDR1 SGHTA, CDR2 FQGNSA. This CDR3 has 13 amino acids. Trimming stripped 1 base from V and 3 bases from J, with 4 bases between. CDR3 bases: TGTGCCAGCAGCTTAGAGGATGGAAACACCATATATTTT. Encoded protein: CASSLEDGNTIYF.

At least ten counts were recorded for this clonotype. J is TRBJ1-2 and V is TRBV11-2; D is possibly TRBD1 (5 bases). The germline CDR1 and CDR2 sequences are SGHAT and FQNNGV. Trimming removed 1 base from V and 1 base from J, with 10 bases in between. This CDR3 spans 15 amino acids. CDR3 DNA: TGTGCCAGCAGCTTAGGCCAGGGAGTTAACTATGGCTACACCTTC. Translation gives CASSLGQGVNYGYTF.

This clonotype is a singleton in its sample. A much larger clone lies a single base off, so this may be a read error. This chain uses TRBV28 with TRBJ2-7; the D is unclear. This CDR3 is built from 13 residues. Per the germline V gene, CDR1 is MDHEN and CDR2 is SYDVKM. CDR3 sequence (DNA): TGTGTCAGCGCAGTGGCGGAGACCTACGAGCAGTACTTC. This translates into CVSAVAETYEQYF.

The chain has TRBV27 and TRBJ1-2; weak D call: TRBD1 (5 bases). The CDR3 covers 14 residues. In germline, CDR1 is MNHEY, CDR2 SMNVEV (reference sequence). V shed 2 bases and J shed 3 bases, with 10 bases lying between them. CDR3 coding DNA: TGTGCCAGCAGTTTACTAGGCAGGGACTATGGCTACACCTTC. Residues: CASSLLGRDYGYTF.

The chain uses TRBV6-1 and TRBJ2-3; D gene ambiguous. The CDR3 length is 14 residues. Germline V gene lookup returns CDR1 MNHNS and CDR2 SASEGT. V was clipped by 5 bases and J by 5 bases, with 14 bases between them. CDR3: CASSRMIFLDTQYF. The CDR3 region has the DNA TGTGCCAGCAGTAGAATGATCTTTCTAGATACGCAGTATTTT.

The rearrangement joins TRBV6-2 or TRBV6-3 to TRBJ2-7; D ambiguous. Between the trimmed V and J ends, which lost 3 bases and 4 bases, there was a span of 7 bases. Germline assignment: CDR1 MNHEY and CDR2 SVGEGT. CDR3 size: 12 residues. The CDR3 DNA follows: TGTGCCAGCAGTTATTATTCATACGAGCAGTACTTC. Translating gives CASSYYSYEQYF.

CDR3 DNA: TGTGCCAGCGGGACAGAGAGTAACAATGAGCAGTTCTTC. Amino acids: CASGTESNNEQFF. J is TRBJ2-1 and V is TRBV19; 7 bases fit TRBD1. Germline CDR1 and CDR2: LNHDA and SQIVND (reference sequence). J lost 5 bases, V lost 9 bases, and 7 bases had no gene match. The CDR3 contains 13 residues.

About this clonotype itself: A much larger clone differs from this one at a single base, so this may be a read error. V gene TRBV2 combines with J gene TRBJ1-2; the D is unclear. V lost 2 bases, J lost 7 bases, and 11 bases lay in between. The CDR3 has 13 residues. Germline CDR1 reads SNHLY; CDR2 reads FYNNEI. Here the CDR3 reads CASSESPPSGYTF. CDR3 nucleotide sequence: TGTGCCAGCAGTGAATCGCCCCCTAGTGGCTACACCTTC.

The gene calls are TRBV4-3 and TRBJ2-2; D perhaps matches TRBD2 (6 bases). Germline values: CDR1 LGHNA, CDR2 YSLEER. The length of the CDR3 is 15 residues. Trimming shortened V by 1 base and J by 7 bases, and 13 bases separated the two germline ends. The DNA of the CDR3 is TGCGCCAGCAGCCAAGGCGTGGGAGCGGGCGGGGAGCTGTTTTTT. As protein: CASSQGVGAGGELFF.

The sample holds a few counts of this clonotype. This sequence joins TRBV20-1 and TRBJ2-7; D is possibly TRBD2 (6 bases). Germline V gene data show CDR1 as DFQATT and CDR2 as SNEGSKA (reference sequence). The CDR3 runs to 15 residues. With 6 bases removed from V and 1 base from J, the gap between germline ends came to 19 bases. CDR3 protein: CSAPWWRRGSYEQYF. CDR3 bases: TGCAGTGCCCCTTGGTGGCGGAGGGGATCCTACGAGCAGTACTTC.

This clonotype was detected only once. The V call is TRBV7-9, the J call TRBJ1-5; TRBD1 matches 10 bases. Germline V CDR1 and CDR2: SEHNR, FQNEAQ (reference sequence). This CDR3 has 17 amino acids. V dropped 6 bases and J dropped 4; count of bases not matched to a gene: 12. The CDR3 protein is CASSGGKGQGWNQPQHF. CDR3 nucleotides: TGTGCCAGCAGTGGGGGAAAGGGACAGGGGTGGAATCAGCCCCAGCATTTT.

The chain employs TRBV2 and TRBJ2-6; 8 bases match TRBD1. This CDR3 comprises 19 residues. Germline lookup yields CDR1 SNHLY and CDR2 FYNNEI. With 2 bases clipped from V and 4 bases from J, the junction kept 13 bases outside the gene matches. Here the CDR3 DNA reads TGTGCCAGCAGTGAAACCCGCAGGCAGGGGGCTTACGGGGCCAACGTCCTGACTTTC. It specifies CASSETRRQGAYGANVLTF.

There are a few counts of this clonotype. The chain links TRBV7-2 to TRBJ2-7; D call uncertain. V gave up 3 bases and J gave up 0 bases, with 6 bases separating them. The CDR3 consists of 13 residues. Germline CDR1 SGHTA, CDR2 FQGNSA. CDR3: CASSLHNSYEQYF. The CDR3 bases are TGTGCCAGCAGCTTGCACAACTCCTACGAGCAGTACTTC. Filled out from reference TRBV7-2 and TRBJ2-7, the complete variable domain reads GAGVSQSPSNKVTEKGKDVELRCDPISGHTALYWYRQSLGQGLEFLIYFQGNSAPDKSGLPSDRFSAERTGGSVSTLTIQRTQQEDSAVYLCASSLHNSYEQYFGPGTRLTVT.

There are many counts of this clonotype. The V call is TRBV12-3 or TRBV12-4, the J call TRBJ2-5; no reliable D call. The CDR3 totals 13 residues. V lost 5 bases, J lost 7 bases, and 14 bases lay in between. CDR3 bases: TGTGCCAGCAGTCCGCAAGGGCCAGGGACCCAGTACTTC. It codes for CASSPQGPGTQYF.